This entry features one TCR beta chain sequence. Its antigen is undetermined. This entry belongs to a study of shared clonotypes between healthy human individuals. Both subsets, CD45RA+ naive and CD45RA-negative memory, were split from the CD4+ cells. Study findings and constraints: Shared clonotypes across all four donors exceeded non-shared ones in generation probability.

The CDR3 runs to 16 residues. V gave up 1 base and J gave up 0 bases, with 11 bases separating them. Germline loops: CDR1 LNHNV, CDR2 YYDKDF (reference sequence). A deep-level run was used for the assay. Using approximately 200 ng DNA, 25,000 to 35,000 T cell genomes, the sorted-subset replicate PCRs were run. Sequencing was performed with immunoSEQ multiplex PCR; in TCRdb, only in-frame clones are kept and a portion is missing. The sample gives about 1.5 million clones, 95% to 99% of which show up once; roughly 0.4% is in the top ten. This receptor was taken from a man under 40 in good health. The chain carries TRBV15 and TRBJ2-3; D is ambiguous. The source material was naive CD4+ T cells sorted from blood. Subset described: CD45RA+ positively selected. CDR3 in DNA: TGTGCCACCAGCAGAGGGCTAGTGAGTAGCACAGATACGCAGTATTTT. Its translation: CATSRGLVSSTDTQYF.